The 11 T cell receptor beta chains presented below share a single source sample, sequenced in a study of T cells in Graves' hyperthyroidism and ophthalmopathy. The investigators amplified TCR beta CDR3 regions from RNA transcripts. An initial round of RT-PCR targeting the TCR CDR3 relied on the HTBI primer set. TCRdb analysed the multiplex PCR reads with MiXCR anew, one entry per CDR3 protein. The top ten hold approximately 35% of the sample, which has roughly 350,000 distinct CDR3 sequences, roughly 15% seen once. Material: blood. These TCRs come from a woman aged 40 to 49 with Graves' ophthalmopathy.

This clonotype was counted between two and nine times. The chain couples TRBV6-1 to TRBJ2-1; D not resolved. Trimming took 6 bases from V and 12 from J, leaving 18 bases between them. The CDR3 extends over 13 amino acids. CDR1 and CDR2 (germline): MNHNS, SASEGT. DNA of the CDR3: TGTGCCAGCAGCGACAACCGTGACGGACCGCAGTTCTTC. Its translation: CASSDNRDGPQFF.

This clonotype was counted many times. The chain links TRBV6-1 to TRBJ2-1; TRBD1 is a possible D gene (6 bases). The CDR3 loop spans 13 amino acids. With 6 bases removed from V and 12 bases from J, the gap between germline ends came to 18 bases. Germline V gene data show CDR1 as MNHNS and CDR2 as SASEGT. The CDR3 DNA is TGTGCCAGCAGGCGAAACAGGGATGCTGCGCAGTTCTTC. Translating gives CASRRNRDAAQFF.

This chain joins TRBV5-1 and TRBJ2-5; either TRBD1 or TRBD2 may supply D (5 bases each). Germline V gene lookup returns CDR1 SGHRS and CDR2 YFSETQ. The ends were cut back, 4 bases at V and 5 bases at J, with 12 bases in the middle. The CDR3 totals 13 residues. CDR3 coding DNA: TGCGCCAGCAGCCGGGACGGAAAGGAGACCCAGTACTTC. Translated: CASSRDGKETQYF.

V is TRBV11-2 and J is TRBJ1-2; perhaps TRBD1 as D (6 bases). CDR1 is SGHAT, CDR2 FQNNGV, per germline. The V gene lost 3 bases and the J gene lost 6 bases, with 11 bases spanning the gap. The CDR3 is 13 residues long. The CDR3 loop is CASSFAGADGYTF. The CDR3 nucleotides read TGTGCCAGCAGCTTTGCAGGGGCGGATGGCTACACCTTC.

This clonotype was seen at least ten times. The V and J genes are TRBV12-3 or TRBV12-4 and TRBJ2-5; D perhaps matches TRBD2 (5 bases). Deletions cut 2 bases from V and 7 bases from J, with 14 bases between. The CDR3 extends over 14 amino acids. The CDR3 loop reads CASSLSPEARTQYF. The CDR3 DNA follows: TGTGCCAGCAGTTTATCCCCGGAGGCGAGGACCCAGTACTTC.

This clonotype was counted ten times or more. V usage is TRBV7-2 and J usage is TRBJ1-1; 9 nucleotides agree with TRBD1. The CDR3 has 15 amino acids. The V and J ends lost 7 bases and 1 base, in that order; junction bases with no gene match: 7. CDR1 SGHTA and CDR2 FQGNSA come from the germline V gene. In DNA form, the CDR3 reads TGTGCCAGCAACCCGGGACAGGGCACGAACACTGAAGCTTTCTTT. This gives the protein CASNPGQGTNTEAFF.

This clonotype was found many times. The V and J genes are TRBV20-1 and TRBJ2-3, with D tentatively TRBD2 (7 bases). Germline V gene lookup returns CDR1 DFQATT and CDR2 SNEGSKA (reference sequence). The CDR3 runs 13 residues. V lost 4 bases and J 8 bases, leaving 16 bases between the germline ends. CDR3 loop: CSANPTRGGTQYF. CDR3 nucleotides: TGCAGTGCTAATCCTACGAGGGGGGGTACGCAGTATTTT.

In this sample, this clonotype turned up many times. The chain recombines TRBV6-1 with TRBJ2-3; TRBD1 matches at 11 bases. The V and J ends lost 5 bases and 5 bases, in that order; junction bases with no gene match: 6. Germline V gives CDR1 MNHNS, CDR2 SASEGT. CDR3 length: 15 amino acids. The DNA of the CDR3 is TGTGCCAGCAGTTTCGGGACAGGGGGTGGAGATACGCAGTATTTT. Encoded protein: CASSFGTGGGDTQYF.

This clonotype has ten or more counts. The chain links TRBV19 to TRBJ2-7; D may be TRBD2 (5 bases). With 3 bases removed from V and 2 bases from J, the gap between germline ends came to 14 bases. Looked up from germline, CDR1 is LNHDA and CDR2 is SQIVND (reference sequence). There are 15 residues in the CDR3. CDR3 amino acids: CASSIGSARTYEQYF. CDR3 coding DNA: TGTGCCAGTAGTATCGGTAGCGCCAGAACCTACGAGCAGTACTTC. The full variable domain, completed using reference TRBV19 and TRBJ2-7, is DGGITQSPKYLFRKEGQNVTLSCEQNLNHDAMYWYRQDPGQGLRLIYYSQIVNDFQKGDIAEGYSVSREKKESFPLTVTSAQKNPTAFYLCASSIGSARTYEQYFGPGTRLTVT.

This clonotype has a count of ten or more. The V gene is TRBV18, the J gene TRBJ2-3; D remains ambiguous. CDR3 size: 17 residues. Trimming took off 4 bases at V and 2 bases at J, with 19 bases between the two ends. The germline gives CDR1 KGHSH, CDR2 LQKENI. The DNA for the CDR3 is TGTGCCAGCTCACTACTGGCCGACTCCTCATACACAGATACGCAGTATTTT. Translated: CASSLLADSSYTDTQYF.

The V gene is TRBV9, the J gene TRBJ1-2; 7 bases map to TRBD1. Germline CDR1 is SGDLS and CDR2 is YYNGEE. The CDR3 runs 16 residues. V lost 5 bases to trimming and J lost 2 bases; unmatched junction nucleotides: 12. CDR3 in DNA: TGTGCCAGCAGAGGAACAGGGGCCACATTCAACTATGGCTACACCTTC. This sequence encodes CASRGTGATFNYGYTF. Full variable domain (missing parts from reference TRBV9 and TRBJ1-2): DSGVTQTPKHLITATGQRVTLRCSPRSGDLSVYWYQQSLDQGLQFLIQYYNGEERAKGNILERFSAQQFPDLHSELNLSSLELGDSALYFCASRGTGATFNYGYTFGSGTRLTVV.